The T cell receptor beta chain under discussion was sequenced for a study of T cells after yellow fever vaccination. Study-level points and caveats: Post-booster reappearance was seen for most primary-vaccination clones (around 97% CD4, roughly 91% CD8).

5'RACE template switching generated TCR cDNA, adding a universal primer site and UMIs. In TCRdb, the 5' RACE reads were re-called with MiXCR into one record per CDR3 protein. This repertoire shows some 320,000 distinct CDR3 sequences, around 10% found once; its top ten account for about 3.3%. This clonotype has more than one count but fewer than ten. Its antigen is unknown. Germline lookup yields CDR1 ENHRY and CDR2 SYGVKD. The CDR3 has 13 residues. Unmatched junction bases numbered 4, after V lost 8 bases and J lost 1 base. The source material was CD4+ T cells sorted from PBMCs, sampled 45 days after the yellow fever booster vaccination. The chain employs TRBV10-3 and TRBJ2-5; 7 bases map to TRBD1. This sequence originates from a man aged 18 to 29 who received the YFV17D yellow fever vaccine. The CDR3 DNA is TGTGCCATCGGGGGACAGCTCCAAGAGACCCAGTACTTC. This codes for CAIGGQLQETQYF.